These 28 T cell receptor beta chains share one sample of origin, sequenced in a study of CD4 T cells in relation to SARS-CoV-2 and coronaviruses (dated by TCRdb to the early 2020s). CD4+ T cells from unexposed donors were collected before the COVID-19 pandemic (2011-2018). Following 10 days of culture, the EasySep CD4+ T cell isolation kit was used to isolate CD4+ T cells. Antigen specificity for these receptors is unknown. The library was prepared using the immunoSEQ multiplex PCR assay. TCRdb provides this immuneACCESS table in a form limited to in-frame rearrangements. Some clones are lacking; in checked studies, under half of them reflect an unresolved V gene, and why the rest are absent is not known. The sample data list under 30,000 clones, and 72% of these were observed just once. The ten largest make up 9% to 15% of the sample. The source material was CD4+ T cells from PBMCs, cultured in vitro. The receptor set was obtained from a human donor in good health.

The chain carries TRBV7-3 and TRBJ2-6; D unclear. This CDR3 has 18 amino acids. Trimming pared 4 bases from V and 0 bases from J, leaving 16 bases between. Looked up from germline, CDR1 is SGHTA and CDR2 is FQGTGA. The CDR3 loop reads CASSSTLDLYSGANVLTF. CDR3 coding DNA: TGTGCCAGCAGCTCGACATTAGACCTCTACTCTGGGGCCAACGTCCTGACTTTC.

This clone was recorded a few times. The chain carries TRBV9 and TRBJ2-1; D gene ambiguous. Germline lookup yields CDR1 SGDLS and CDR2 YYNGEE. The V end lost 4 bases, the J end lost 8 bases, and 16 bases lay between the germline ends. The CDR3 spans 14 residues. CDR3 residues: CASSLGPKGYEQFF. CDR3 in DNA: TGTGCCAGCAGCCTCGGGCCCAAGGGATATGAGCAGTTCTTC.

This chain uses TRBV5-1 with TRBJ2-7, with 11 positions matching TRBD2. Germline CDR1 reads SGHRS; CDR2 reads YFSETQ. Trimming cost V 1 base and J 5 bases; bases outside gene matches: 5. The CDR3 has 15 amino acids. The CDR3 DNA reads TGCGCCAGCAGCTTGTTGACTAGCGGGGTTCACGAGCAGTACTTC. Translating gives CASSLLTSGVHEQYF.

The chain links TRBV5-1 to TRBJ2-1, with D perhaps matching TRBD2 (6 bases). In germline, CDR1 is SGHRS, CDR2 YFSETQ. V dropped 4 bases and J dropped 0 bases, with 14 bases sitting between them. CDR3 length: 16 residues. The CDR3 region has the DNA TGCGCCAGCAGCGGCCGGGTAGCGGACTCCTACAATGAGCAGTTCTTC. Translated, it gives CASSGRVADSYNEQFF.

The chain joins TRBV10-3 to TRBJ2-1; D is possibly TRBD2 (5 bases). The CDR3 spans 13 residues. Trimming removed 3 bases at V and 9 bases at J, with 12 bases between. Germline CDR1 and CDR2: ENHRY and SYGVKD. The CDR3 bases are TGTGCCATCAGTGAAAGGGCTAGCATTGAGCAGTTCTTC. It yields the protein CAISERASIEQFF.

This sequence joins TRBV7-2 and TRBJ2-5; no clear D. This CDR3 has 14 residues. Germline V gene data show CDR1 as SGHTA and CDR2 as FQGNSA. Deletions cut 5 bases from V and 0 bases from J, with 10 bases between. CDR3 in DNA: TGTGCCAGCAGCCCCGACCGATACCAAGAGACCCAGTACTTC. It encodes CASSPDRYQETQYF.

This rearrangement joins TRBV5-5 to TRBJ2-5; D is undetermined. The V and J ends lost 0 bases and 2 bases respectively, with 11 bases between them. The CDR3 covers 15 residues. The germline V gene encodes CDR1 SGHKS and CDR2 YYEKEE (reference sequence). In DNA form, the CDR3 reads TGTGCCAGCAGCTTGGCCGTAGGGTTTCAAGAGACCCAGTACTTC. It codes for CASSLAVGFQETQYF. Variable domain in full (rest from reference TRBV5-5 and TRBJ2-5): DAGVTQSPTHLIKTRGQQVTLRCSPISGHKSVSWYQQVLGQGPQFIFQYYEKEERGRGNFPDRFSARQFPNYSSELNVNALLLGDSALYLCASSLAVGFQETQYFGPGTRLLVL.

The rearrangement links TRBV3-1 (or the pseudogene TRBV3-2) to TRBJ1-3; no firm D call. This CDR3 spans 12 amino acids. Trimming removed 3 bases at V and 9 bases at J, with 9 bases between. Germline V gene lookup returns CDR1 LGHDT and CDR2 YNNKEL (reference sequence). CDR3 sequence: CASSHPAGTIYF. The DNA of the CDR3 is TGTGCCAGCAGCCATCCGGCGGGCACCATATATTTT.

This clone was seen a handful of times. This chain links TRBV7-2 with TRBJ2-5; D ambiguous. Germline V lookup: CDR1 SGHTA, CDR2 FQGNSA. Trimming took 4 bases from V and 1 from J, leaving 10 bases between them. The CDR3 spans 14 residues. CDR3 residues: CASSYDSFQETQYF. CDR3 sequence (DNA): TGTGCCAGCAGCTACGACTCTTTCCAAGAGACCCAGTACTTC.

This clone has just a few counts. The chain recombines TRBV6-6 with TRBJ2-7, with D possibly being TRBD1 or TRBD2 (6 bases each). Trimming pared 7 bases from V and 7 bases from J, leaving 17 bases between. There are 13 residues in the CDR3. Germline CDR1 MNHNY, CDR2 SVGAGI (reference sequence). The CDR3 region is CASNRRGVGEQYF. The CDR3 DNA sequence: TGTGCCAGCAACCGGAGGGGGGTAGGAGAGCAGTACTTC.

This clone came up a few times. CDR3 protein: CASRIRANTGELFF. CDR3 DNA sequence: TGTGCCAGCAGGATCAGGGCCAACACCGGGGAGCTGTTTTTT. This sequence joins TRBV7-8 and TRBJ2-2; a weak D match, TRBD1 (5 bases). This CDR3 is built from 14 residues. Trimming took off 6 bases at V and 2 bases at J, with 10 bases between the two ends. Per germline, CDR1 SGHVS and CDR2 FQNEAQ.

The rearrangement links TRBV7-2 to TRBJ2-5; TRBD2 matches at 12 bases. The CDR3 totals 17 residues. With V trimmed by 2 bases and J by 5 bases, 9 bases remained unmatched. Germline CDR1 is SGHTA and CDR2 is FQGNSA. The chain's CDR3 is CASSLWGRTSGTETQYF. The CDR3 DNA reads as TGTGCCAGCAGCTTATGGGGGCGGACTAGCGGGACGGAGACCCAGTACTTC.

The chain employs TRBV5-4 and TRBJ1-2; D is unclear. This CDR3 comprises 15 residues. Trimming took 0 bases from V and 0 from J, leaving 9 bases between them. Germline V gene sequence: CDR1 SGHNT, CDR2 YYREEE (reference sequence). CDR3 nucleotide sequence: TGTGCCAGCAGCTTGGGCATTCAATCTAACTATGGCTACACCTTC. Translating gives CASSLGIQSNYGYTF.

V gene TRBV6-5 combines with J gene TRBJ2-3, with 8 bases that match TRBD2. Germline CDR1 reads MNHEY; CDR2 reads SVGAGI. The J segment lost 10 bases and the V segment lost 6 bases, leaving 12 bases of the junction unmatched. The CDR3 consists of 14 residues. The CDR3 nucleotides are TGTGCCAGCAGCCCAGGACTAGCTTTGGGGCCGCAGTATTTT. This translates into CASSPGLALGPQYF.

V is TRBV19 and J is TRBJ1-6, with 10 bases matching TRBD1. Germline V CDR1 and CDR2: LNHDA, SQIVND (reference sequence). The ends lost 9 bases at V and 5 bases at J; junction bases unmatched: 7. This CDR3 region has 15 residues. As DNA, the CDR3 is TGTGCCAGCCACGGACAGGGGGTGAATAATTCACCCCTCCACTTT. Its protein product is CASHGQGVNNSPLHF.

CDR3 coding DNA: TGTGCCAGCAGCTTGGGACAGCGGAGCACCGGGGAGCTGTTTTTT. This gives the protein CASSLGQRSTGELFF. This chain links TRBV5-4 with TRBJ2-2; tentatively, D is TRBD1 or TRBD2 (5 bases each). V was shortened by 0 bases and J by 4 bases, with 10 bases between the two germline ends. This CDR3 region has 15 residues. CDR1 and CDR2 from the germline V gene are SGHNT and YYREEE (reference sequence).

The chain combines TRBV23-1 with TRBJ2-5; weak D call: TRBD2 (5 bases). TRBV23-1 qualifies as an ORF whose function is uncertain. Trimming removed 1 base from V and 1 base from J, with 13 bases in between. The CDR3 is 16 amino acids. In nucleotides, the CDR3 is TGCGCCAGCAGTCAATTTGTTAGCGAGGCCCAAGAGACCCAGTACTTC. It yields the protein CASSQFVSEAQETQYF.

This clone occurred a few times. The chain joins TRBV19 to TRBJ2-1, with D possibly matching TRBD2 (5 bases). V lost 0 bases to trimming and J lost 2 bases, with 11 bases between them. Germline CDR1 LNHDA, CDR2 SQIVND (reference sequence). The CDR3 covers 16 residues. The CDR3 DNA reads TGTGCCAGTAGTATAGATAGCGCCCCCACCTACAATGAGCAGTTCTTC. The encoded protein is CASSIDSAPTYNEQFF.

The chain uses TRBV12-3 or TRBV12-4 and TRBJ1-6; D gene uncertain. The CDR3 has 13 residues. The germline V and J ends were trimmed by 2 bases and 6 bases, with 5 bases remaining between them. The CDR3 is CASSLWGNSPLHF. The DNA for the CDR3 is TGTGCCAGCAGTTTATGGGGTAATTCACCCCTCCACTTT.

The rearrangement links TRBV7-8 to TRBJ2-3; a possible D gene is TRBD2 (5 bases). This CDR3 is 12 amino acids long. Looked up from germline, CDR1 is SGHVS and CDR2 is FQNEAQ. V lost 2 bases and J 7 bases, leaving 7 bases between the germline ends. The CDR3 sequence: CASSLSGNTQYF. CDR3 bases: TGTGCCAGCAGCTTATCCGGGAATACGCAGTATTTT. Full variable domain (outside the CDR3, taken from reference TRBV7-8 and TRBJ2-3): GAGVSQSPRYKVAKRGQDVALRCDPISGHVSLFWYQQALGQGPEFLTYFQNEAQLDKSGLPSDRFFAERPEGSVSTLKIQRTQQEDSAVYLCASSLSGNTQYFGPGTRLTVL.

The J gene is TRBJ1-2, the V gene TRBV29-1; 7 bases align to TRBD1. The trim removed 0 bases at V and 6 bases at J, leaving 10 bases unmatched. This CDR3 is 15 amino acids long. CDR1 is SQVTM and CDR2 is ANQGSEA in the germline V gene. CDR3 DNA sequence: TGCAGCGTTGAAGAGGGCACAGGGGCGTGGAATGGCTACACCTTC. Its translation: CSVEEGTGAWNGYTF. Variable domain in full (rest from reference TRBV29-1 and TRBJ1-2): SAVISQKPSRDICQRGTSLTIQCQVDSQVTMMFWYRQQPGQSLTLIATANQGSEATYESGFVIDKFPISRPNLTFSTLTVSNMSPEDSSIYLCSVEEGTGAWNGYTFGSGTRLTVV.

This chain joins TRBV2 and TRBJ1-5; D unclear. Trimming left V 7 bases short and J 9 bases short, with 16 bases between. The CDR3 has 13 amino acids. CDR1 SNHLY and CDR2 FYNNEI come from the germline V gene. The CDR3 coding sequence is TGTGCCAGCACCACGGGCCTCGAGGGGCCCCAGCATTTT. It specifies CASTTGLEGPQHF.

The chain combines TRBV5-4 with TRBJ2-3; TRBD1 matches 9 bases. J was trimmed by 4 bases and V by 3 bases; bases with no gene match: 6. The CDR3 totals 15 residues. Per the germline V gene, CDR1 is SGHNT and CDR2 is YYREEE (reference sequence). In DNA form, the CDR3 reads TGTGCCAGCAGCTGGACACAGGGGGCGGCAGATACGCAGTATTTT. The encoded protein is CASSWTQGAADTQYF.

The chain combines TRBV5-1 with TRBJ2-2; D unclear. The CDR3 extends over 14 amino acids. Germline CDR1 SGHRS, CDR2 YFSETQ. Trimming shortened V by 1 base and J by 4 bases, and 8 bases separated the two germline ends. CDR3 protein: CASSLRPGTGELFF. The CDR3 DNA follows: TGCGCCAGCAGCTTGAGGCCTGGCACCGGGGAGCTGTTTTTT.

In its sample, this clone is medium-sized. The chain uses TRBV11-2 and TRBJ2-1, with TRBD2 matching over 12 bases. This CDR3 is 16 amino acids long. Trimming took 1 base from V and 8 from J; bases not matched to a gene: 6. From germline, CDR1 is SGHAT and CDR2 FQNNGV. The CDR3 is CASSLVGTSGLDEQFF. CDR3 sequence (DNA): TGTGCCAGCAGCTTAGTAGGGACTAGCGGGTTGGATGAGCAGTTCTTC.

The chain couples TRBV4-2 to TRBJ1-2, with 8 nucleotides matching TRBD1. The CDR3 sequence is 17 residues long. Trimming took 2 bases from V and 2 from J; bases not matched to a gene: 10. Germline CDR1 reads LGHNA; CDR2 reads YNFKEQ. The chain's CDR3 is CASSQRGRGPRNYGYTF. As DNA, the CDR3 is TGTGCCAGCAGCCAAAGGGGCAGGGGGCCAAGAAACTATGGCTACACCTTC.

Only a few counts were recorded for this clone. This chain connects TRBV7-9 to TRBJ2-7; no clear D gene. CDR1 is SEHNR and CDR2 is FQNEAQ in the germline V gene (reference sequence). Trimming shortened V by 8 bases and J by 0 bases, and 11 bases separated the two germline ends. The CDR3 has 13 amino acids. This CDR3 is CASGPGNSYEQYF. CDR3 DNA sequence: TGTGCCAGCGGCCCGGGCAACTCCTACGAGCAGTACTTC.

The rearrangement joins TRBV19 to TRBJ2-1, with D possibly called TRBD1 or TRBD2 (7 bases each). This CDR3 is 14 amino acids long. V shed 10 bases and J shed 4 bases, with 17 bases lying between them. Germline lookup yields CDR1 LNHDA and CDR2 SQIVND (reference sequence). The CDR3 nucleotides are TGTGCCACCTCCCAGGGGGGGACTTACAATGAGCAGTTCTTC. This encodes CATSQGGTYNEQFF.